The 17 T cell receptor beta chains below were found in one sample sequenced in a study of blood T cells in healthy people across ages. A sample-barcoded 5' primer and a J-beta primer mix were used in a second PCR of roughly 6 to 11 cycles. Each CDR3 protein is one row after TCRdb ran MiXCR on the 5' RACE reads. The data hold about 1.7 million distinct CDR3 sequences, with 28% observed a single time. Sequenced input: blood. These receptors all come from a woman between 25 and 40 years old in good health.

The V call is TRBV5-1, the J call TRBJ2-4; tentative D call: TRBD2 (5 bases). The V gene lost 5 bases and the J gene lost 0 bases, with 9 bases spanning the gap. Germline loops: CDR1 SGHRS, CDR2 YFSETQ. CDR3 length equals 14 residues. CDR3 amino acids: CASSWELAKNIQYF. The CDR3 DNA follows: TGCGCCAGCAGTTGGGAGCTAGCCAAAAACATTCAGTACTTC.

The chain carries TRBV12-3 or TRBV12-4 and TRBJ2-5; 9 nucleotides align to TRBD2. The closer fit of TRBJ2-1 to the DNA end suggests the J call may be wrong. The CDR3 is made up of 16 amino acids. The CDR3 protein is CASSLGLAGVQETQFF. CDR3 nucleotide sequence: TGTGCCAGCAGTTTAGGATTAGCGGGAGTGCAAGAGACCCAGTTCTTC.

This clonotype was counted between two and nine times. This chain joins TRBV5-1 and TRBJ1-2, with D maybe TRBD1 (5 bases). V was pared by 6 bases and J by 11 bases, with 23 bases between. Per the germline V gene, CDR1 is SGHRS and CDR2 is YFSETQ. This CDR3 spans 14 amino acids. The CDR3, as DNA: TGCGCCAGCACGTTGGGGCAGCCCACCCTTGGGTACACCTTC. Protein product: CASTLGQPTLGYTF.

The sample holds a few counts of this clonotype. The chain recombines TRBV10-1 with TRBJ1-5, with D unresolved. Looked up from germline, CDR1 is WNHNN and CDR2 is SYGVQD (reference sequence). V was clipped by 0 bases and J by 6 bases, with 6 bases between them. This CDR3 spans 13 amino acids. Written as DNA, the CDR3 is TGCGCCAGCAGTGAGTCTTCGGTTCAGCCCCAGCATTTT. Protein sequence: CASSESSVQPQHF.

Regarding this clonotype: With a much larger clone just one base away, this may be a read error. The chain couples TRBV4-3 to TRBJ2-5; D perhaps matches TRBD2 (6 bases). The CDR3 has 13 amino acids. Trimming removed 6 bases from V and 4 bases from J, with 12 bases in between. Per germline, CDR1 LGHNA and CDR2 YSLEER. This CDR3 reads CASRRGPRETQYF. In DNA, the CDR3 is TGCGCCAGCAGGCGGGGACCCCGAGAGACCCAGTACTTC.

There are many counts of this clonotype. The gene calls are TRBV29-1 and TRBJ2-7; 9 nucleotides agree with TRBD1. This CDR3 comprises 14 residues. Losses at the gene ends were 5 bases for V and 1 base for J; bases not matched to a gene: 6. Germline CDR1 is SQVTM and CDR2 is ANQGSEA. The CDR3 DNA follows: TGCAGCGTTTTCCGGGACAGGGCATCCTACGAGCAGTACTTC. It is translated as CSVFRDRASYEQYF.

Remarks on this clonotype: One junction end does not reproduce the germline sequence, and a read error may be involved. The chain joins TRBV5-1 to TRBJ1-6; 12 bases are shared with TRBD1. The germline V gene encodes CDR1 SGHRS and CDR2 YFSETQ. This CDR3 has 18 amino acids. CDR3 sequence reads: CDSSLLGQGASYNSPLHF. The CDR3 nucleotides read TGCGACAGCAGCCTCCTGGGACAGGGGGCCTCCTATAATTCACCCCTCCACTTT. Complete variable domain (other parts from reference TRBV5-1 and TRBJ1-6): KAGVTQTPRYLIKTRGQQVTLSCSPISGHRSVSWYQQTPGQGLQFLFEYFSETQRNKGNFPGRFSGRQFSNSRSEMNVSTLELGDSALYLCDSSLLGQGASYNSPLHFGNGTRLTVT.

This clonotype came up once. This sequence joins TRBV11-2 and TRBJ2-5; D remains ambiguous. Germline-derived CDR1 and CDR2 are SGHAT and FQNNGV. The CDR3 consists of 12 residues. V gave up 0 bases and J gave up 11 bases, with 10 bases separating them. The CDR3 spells CASSLDAAEQYF. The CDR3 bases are TGTGCCAGCAGCTTAGATGCAGCAGAGCAGTACTTC. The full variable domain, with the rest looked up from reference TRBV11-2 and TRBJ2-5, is EAGVAQSPRYKIIEKRQSVAFWCNPISGHATLYWYQQILGQGPKLLIQFQNNGVVDDSQLPKDRFSAERLKGVDSTLKIQPAKLEDSAVYLCASSLDAAEQYFGPGTRLLVL.

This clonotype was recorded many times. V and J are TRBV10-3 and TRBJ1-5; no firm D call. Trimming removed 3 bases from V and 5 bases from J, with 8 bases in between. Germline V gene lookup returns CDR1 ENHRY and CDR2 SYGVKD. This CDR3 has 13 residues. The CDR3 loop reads CAISEGSYQPQHF. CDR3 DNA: TGTGCCATCAGTGAAGGCAGCTATCAGCCCCAGCATTTT.

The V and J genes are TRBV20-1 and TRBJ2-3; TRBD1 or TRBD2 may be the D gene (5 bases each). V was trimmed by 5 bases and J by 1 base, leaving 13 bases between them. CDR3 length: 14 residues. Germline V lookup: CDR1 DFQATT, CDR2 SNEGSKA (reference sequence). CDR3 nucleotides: TGCAGTGCTCCTCTCGGGGCGGGCACAGATACGCAGTATTTT. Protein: CSAPLGAGTDTQYF.

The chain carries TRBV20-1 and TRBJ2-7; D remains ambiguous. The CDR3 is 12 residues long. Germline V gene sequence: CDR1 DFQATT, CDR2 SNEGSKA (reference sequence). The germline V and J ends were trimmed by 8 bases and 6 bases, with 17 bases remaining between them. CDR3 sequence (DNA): TGCAGTCCGAGTTCCCCTCCGCGCGAGCAGTACTTC. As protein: CSPSSPPREQYF.

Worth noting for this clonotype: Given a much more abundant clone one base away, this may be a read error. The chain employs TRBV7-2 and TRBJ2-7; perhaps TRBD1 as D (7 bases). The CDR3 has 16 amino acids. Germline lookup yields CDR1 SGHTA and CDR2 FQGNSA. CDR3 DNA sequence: TGTGCCAGCAGCCCCGGAGGGACAGTCTCTACCTACGAGCACTACTTC. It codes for CASSPGGTVSTYEHYF.

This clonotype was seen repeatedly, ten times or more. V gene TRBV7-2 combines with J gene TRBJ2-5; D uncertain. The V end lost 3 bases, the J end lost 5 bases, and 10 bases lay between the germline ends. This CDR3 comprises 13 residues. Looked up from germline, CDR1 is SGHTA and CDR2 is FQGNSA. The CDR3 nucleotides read TGTGCCAGCAGCTTCAGTCGGTCGGAGACCCAGTACTTC. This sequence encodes CASSFSRSETQYF.

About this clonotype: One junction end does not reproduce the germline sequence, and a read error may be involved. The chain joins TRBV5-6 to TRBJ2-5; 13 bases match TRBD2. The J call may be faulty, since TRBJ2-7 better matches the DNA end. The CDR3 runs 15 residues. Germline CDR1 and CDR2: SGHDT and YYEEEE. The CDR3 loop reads CGSSRGTSGTYEQYF. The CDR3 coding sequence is TGTGGCAGCAGCCGAGGGACTAGCGGGACCTACGAGCAGTACTTC.

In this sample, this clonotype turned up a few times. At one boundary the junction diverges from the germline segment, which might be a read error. DNA of the CDR3: TGTGCCGGCAGCCCGTCCCTAGCGACCTACGAGCAGTACTTC. Its translation: CAGSPSLATYEQYF. The genes are TRBV3-1 and TRBJ2-7, with D possibly TRBD2 on 6 matching bases. Germline V gene sequence: CDR1 LGHDT, CDR2 YNNKEL (reference sequence). CDR3 length: 14 residues.

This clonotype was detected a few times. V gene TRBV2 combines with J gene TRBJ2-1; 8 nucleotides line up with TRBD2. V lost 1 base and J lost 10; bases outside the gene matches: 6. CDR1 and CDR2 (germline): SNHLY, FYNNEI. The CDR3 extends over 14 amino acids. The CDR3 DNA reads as TGTGCCAGCAGTGAAGGTTCCGGGGGGGAAGAGCAGTTCTTC. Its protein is CASSEGSGGEEQFF.

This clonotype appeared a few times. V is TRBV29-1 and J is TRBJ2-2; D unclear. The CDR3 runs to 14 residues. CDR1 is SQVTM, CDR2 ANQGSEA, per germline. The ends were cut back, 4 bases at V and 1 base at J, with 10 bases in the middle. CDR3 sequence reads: CSVGAMLNTGELFF. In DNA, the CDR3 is TGCAGCGTTGGTGCGATGCTGAACACCGGGGAGCTGTTTTTT.